The TCR beta chain under discussion was sequenced for a study of response to subunit inactivated influenza vaccine. Study results and limitations: Only a handful of new T cells, the authors suggested, are recruited with each seasonal influenza vaccination.

TCRdb independently ran MiXCR on the RT-PCR reads; one entry per CDR3 protein. Counted here are hundreds of thousands of distinct CDR3 sequences, about 14% occurring once; the ten biggest clones make up approximately 6.5%. Trimming at V came to 1 base and at J to 5 bases, leaving 15 bases not matched to a gene. From germline, CDR1 is SGHTA and CDR2 FQGNSA. The length of the CDR3 is 18 residues. As to this clonotype: Its antigen is unknown.

The rearrangement uses TRBV7-2 and TRBJ2-5, with 8 bases that match TRBD2. The material was PBMCs from blood, obtained about 14 days before vaccination. The sequence came from a man in his fifties or sixties who received an inactivated influenza vaccine. CDR3 bases: TGTGCCAGCAGCTTAGTGCCCCCCGGGCGGGAGGTATGGGAGACCCAGTACTTC. Translating it yields CASSLVPPGREVWETQYF.